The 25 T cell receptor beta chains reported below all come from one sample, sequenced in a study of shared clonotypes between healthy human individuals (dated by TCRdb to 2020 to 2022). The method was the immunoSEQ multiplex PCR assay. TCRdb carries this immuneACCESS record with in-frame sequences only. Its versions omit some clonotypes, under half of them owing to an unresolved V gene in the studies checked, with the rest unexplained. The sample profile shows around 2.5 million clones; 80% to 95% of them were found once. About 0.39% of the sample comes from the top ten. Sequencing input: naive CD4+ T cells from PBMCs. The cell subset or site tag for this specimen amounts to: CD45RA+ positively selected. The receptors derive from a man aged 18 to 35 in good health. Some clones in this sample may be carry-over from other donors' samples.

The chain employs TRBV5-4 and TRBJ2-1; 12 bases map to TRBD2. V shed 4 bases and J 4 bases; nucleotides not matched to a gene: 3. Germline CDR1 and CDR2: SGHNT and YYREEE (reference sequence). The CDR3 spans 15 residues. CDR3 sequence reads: CASSETSGSYNEQFF. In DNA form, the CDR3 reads TGTGCCAGCAGCGAGACTAGCGGGAGTTACAATGAGCAGTTCTTC.

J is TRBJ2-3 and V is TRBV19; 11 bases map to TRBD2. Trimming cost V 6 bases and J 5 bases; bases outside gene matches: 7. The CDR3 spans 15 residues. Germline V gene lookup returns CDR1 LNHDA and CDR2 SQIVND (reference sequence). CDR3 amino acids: CASRTSGVLRDTQYF. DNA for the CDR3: TGTGCCAGTAGGACTAGCGGGGTCCTGAGAGATACGCAGTATTTT.

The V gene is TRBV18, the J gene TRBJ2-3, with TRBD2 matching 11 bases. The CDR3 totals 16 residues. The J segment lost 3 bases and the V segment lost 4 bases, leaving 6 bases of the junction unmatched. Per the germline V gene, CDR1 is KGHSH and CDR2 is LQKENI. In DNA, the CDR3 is TGTGCCAGCTCACGTAGCGGGAGGGCCTTGACAGATACGCAGTATTTT. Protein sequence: CASSRSGRALTDTQYF. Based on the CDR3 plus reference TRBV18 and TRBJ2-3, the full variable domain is NAGVMQNPRHLVRRRGQEARLRCSPMKGHSHVYWYRQLPEEGLKFMVYLQKENIIDESGMPKERFSAEFPKEGPSILRIQQVVRGDSAAYFCASSRSGRALTDTQYFGPGTRLTVL.

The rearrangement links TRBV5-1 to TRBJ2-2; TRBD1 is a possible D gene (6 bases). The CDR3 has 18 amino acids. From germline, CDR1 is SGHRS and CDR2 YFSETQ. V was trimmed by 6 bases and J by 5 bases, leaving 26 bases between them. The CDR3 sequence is CASTQTQGLQGYTGELFF. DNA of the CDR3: TGCGCCAGCACCCAAACCCAGGGGCTCCAGGGGTATACCGGGGAGCTGTTTTTT.

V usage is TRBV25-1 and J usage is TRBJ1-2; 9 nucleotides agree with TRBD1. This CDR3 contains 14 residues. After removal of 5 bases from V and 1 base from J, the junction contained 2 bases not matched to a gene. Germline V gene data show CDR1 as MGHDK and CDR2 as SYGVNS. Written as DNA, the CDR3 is TGTGCCAGCAGTTGGGGACAGGGTAACTATGGCTACACCTTC. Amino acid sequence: CASSWGQGNYGYTF.

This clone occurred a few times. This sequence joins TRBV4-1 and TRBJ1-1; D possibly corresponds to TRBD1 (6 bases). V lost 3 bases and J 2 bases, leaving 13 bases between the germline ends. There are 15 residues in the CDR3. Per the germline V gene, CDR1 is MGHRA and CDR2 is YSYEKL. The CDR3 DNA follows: TGCGCCAGCAGCCAGCAAGGACAGCTTAACACTGAAGCTTTCTTT. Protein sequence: CASSQQGQLNTEAFF.

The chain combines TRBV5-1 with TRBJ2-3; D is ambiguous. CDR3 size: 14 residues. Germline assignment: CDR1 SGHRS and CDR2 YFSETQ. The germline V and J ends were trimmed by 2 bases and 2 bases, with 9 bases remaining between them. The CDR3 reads CASSFQVPTDTQYF. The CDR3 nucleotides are TGCGCCAGCAGCTTTCAGGTGCCCACAGATACGCAGTATTTT.

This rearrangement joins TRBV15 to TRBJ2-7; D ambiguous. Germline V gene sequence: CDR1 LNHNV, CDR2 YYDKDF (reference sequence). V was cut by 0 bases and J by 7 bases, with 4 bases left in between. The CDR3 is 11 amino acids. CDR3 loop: CATSREAEQYF. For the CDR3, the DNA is TGTGCCACCAGCAGAGAAGCAGAGCAGTACTTC.

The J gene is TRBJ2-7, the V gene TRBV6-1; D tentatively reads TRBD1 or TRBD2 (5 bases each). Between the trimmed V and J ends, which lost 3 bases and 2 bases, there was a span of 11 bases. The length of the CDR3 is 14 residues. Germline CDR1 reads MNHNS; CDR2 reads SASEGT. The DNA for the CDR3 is TGTGCCAGCAGTGAGGGGGACGCAACCTACGAGCAGTACTTC. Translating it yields CASSEGDATYEQYF.

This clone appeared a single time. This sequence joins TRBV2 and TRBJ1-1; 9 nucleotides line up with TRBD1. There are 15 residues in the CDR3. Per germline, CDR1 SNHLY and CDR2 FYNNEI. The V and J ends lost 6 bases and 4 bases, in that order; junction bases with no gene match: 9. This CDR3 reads CASRADLTGGTEAFF. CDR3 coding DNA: TGTGCCAGCAGGGCCGACCTGACAGGGGGCACTGAAGCTTTCTTT.

CDR3 in amino acids: CASSNTSTDTQYF. Here the CDR3 DNA reads TGTGCCAGCAGCAACACTAGCACAGATACGCAGTATTTT. The chain recombines TRBV13 with TRBJ2-3; D is undetermined. Per germline, CDR1 PRHDT and CDR2 FYEKMQ (reference sequence). The CDR3 has 13 residues. Trimming took 5 bases from V and 0 from J, leaving 6 bases between them.

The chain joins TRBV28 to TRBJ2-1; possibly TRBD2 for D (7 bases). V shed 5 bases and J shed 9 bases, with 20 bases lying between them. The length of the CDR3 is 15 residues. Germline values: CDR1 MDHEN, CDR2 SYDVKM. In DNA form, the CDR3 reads TGTGCCAGCAGTATTGAAGAGCCGGGGGGCGGTGAGCAGTTCTTC. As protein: CASSIEEPGGGEQFF. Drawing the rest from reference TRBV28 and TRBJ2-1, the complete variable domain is DVKVTQSSRYLVKRTGEKVFLECVQDMDHENMFWYRQDPGLGLRLIYFSYDVKMKEKGDIPEGYSVSREKKERFSLILESASTNQTSMYLCASSIEEPGGGEQFFGPGTRLTVL.

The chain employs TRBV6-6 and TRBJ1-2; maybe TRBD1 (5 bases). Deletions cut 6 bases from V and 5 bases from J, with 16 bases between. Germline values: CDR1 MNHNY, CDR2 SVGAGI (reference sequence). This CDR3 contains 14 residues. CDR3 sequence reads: CASRNPGTRYGYTF. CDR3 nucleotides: TGTGCCAGCAGGAACCCCGGGACCCGGTATGGCTACACCTTC.

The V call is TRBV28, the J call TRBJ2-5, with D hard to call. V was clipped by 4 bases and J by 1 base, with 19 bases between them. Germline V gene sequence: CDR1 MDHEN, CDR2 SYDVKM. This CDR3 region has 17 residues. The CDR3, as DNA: TGTGCCAGCAGTTCCCCAGTCTCCCTTGGCGTCCAAGAGACCCAGTACTTC. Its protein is CASSSPVSLGVQETQYF. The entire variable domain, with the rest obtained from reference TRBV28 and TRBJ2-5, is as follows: DVKVTQSSRYLVKRTGEKVFLECVQDMDHENMFWYRQDPGLGLRLIYFSYDVKMKEKGDIPEGYSVSREKKERFSLILESASTNQTSMYLCASSSPVSLGVQETQYFGPGTRLLVL.

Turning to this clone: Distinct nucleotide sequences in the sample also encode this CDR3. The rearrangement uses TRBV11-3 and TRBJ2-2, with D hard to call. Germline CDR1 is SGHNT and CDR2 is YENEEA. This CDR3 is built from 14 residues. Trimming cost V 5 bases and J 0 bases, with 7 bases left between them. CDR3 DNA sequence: TGTGCCAGCAGCGCCGGCCCGAACACCGGGGAGCTGTTTTTT. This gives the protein CASSAGPNTGELFF.

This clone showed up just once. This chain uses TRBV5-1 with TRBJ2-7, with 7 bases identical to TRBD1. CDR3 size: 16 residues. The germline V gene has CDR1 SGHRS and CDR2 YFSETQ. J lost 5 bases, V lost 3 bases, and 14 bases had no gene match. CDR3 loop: CASSSGIVQGVHEQYF. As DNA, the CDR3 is TGCGCCAGCAGCTCGGGGATCGTGCAGGGGGTTCACGAGCAGTACTTC.

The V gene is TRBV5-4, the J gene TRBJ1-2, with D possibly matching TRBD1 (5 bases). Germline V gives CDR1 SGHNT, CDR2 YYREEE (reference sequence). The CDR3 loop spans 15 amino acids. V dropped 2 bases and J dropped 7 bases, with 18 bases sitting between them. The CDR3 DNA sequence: TGTGCCAGCAGCTTTGCGGGACCGGGTGGGACTGGCTACACCTTC. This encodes CASSFAGPGGTGYTF.

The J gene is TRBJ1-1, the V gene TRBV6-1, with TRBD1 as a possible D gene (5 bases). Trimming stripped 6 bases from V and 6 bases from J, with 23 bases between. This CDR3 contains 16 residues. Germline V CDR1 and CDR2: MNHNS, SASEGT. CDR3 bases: TGTGCCAGCAGGGAAAGACAGCAACAAATCCCCTCTGAAGCTTTCTTT. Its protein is CASRERQQQIPSEAFF.

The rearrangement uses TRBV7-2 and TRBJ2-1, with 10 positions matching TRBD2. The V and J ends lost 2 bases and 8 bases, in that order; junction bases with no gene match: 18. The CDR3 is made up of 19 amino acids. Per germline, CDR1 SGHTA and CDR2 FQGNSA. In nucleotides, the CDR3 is TGTGCCAGCAGCTTACCCTCCTATCGGACTAGCGGAGGTACAGATGAGCAGTTCTTC. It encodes CASSLPSYRTSGGTDEQFF.

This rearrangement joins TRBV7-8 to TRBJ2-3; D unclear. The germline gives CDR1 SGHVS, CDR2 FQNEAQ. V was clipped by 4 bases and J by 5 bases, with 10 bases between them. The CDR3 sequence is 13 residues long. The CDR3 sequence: CASSSNLGDTQYF. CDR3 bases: TGTGCCAGCAGCTCAAACTTGGGAGATACGCAGTATTTT.

The CDR3 DNA is TGTGCCAGCAGCTTAAACAGCGGGGGCTCGGGGACCCAGTACTTC. This sequence encodes CASSLNSGGSGTQYF. The chain has TRBV7-6 and TRBJ2-5; 8 nucleotides agree with TRBD2. Germline-derived CDR1 and CDR2 are SGHVS and FNYEAQ. There are 15 residues in the CDR3. After removal of 2 bases from V and 7 bases from J, the junction contained 9 bases not matched to a gene. Complete variable domain (other parts from reference TRBV7-6 and TRBJ2-5): GAGVSQSPRYKVTKRGQDVALRCDPISGHVSLYWYRQALGQGPEFLTYFNYEAQQDKSGLPNDRFSAERPEGSISTLTIQRTEQRDSAMYRCASSLNSGGSGTQYFGPGTRLLVL.

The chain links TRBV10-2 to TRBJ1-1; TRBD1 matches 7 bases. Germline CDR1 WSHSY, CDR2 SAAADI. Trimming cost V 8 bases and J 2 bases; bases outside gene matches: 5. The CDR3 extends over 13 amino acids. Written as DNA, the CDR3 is TGCGCCAGCTTGGGACAGACCAACACTGAAGCTTTCTTT. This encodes CASLGQTNTEAFF.

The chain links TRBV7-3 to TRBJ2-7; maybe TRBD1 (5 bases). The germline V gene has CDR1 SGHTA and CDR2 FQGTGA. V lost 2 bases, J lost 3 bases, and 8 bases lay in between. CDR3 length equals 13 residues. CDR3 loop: CASSLLQGYEQYF. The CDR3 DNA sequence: TGTGCCAGCAGCTTACTCCAGGGCTACGAGCAGTACTTC.

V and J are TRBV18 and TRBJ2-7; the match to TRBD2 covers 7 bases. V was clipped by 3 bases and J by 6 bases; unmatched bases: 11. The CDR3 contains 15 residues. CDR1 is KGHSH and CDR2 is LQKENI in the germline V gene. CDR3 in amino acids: CASSPLETSNLEQYF. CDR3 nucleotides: TGTGCCAGCTCACCTCTAGAGACTAGCAACCTCGAGCAGTACTTC. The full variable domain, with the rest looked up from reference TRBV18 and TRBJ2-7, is NAGVMQNPRHLVRRRGQEARLRCSPMKGHSHVYWYRQLPEEGLKFMVYLQKENIIDESGMPKERFSAEFPKEGPSILRIQQVVRGDSAAYFCASSPLETSNLEQYFGPGTRLTVT.

CDR3 DNA sequence: TGTGCCAGCAGCTTGGGACGGTCCAATAATTCACCCCTCCACTTT. This codes for CASSLGRSNNSPLHF. The chain is built from TRBV5-4 and TRBJ1-6; D unclear. This CDR3 contains 15 residues. Trimming shortened V by 0 bases and J by 5 bases, and 9 bases separated the two germline ends. Looked up from germline, CDR1 is SGHNT and CDR2 is YYREEE (reference sequence).